Listed below are T cell receptor beta chains from one sample, sequenced in a study of spatial heterogeneity in lung cancer. From the 5' RACE reads, TCRdb called clonotypes with MiXCR, one entry per CDR3 protein. The table includes about 53,000 distinct CDR3 sequences, 6% to 9% detected once. Material: PBMCs, obtained at surgery. These receptors all stem from a female donor with early-stage non-small cell lung cancer. Each CDR3 is given with its conserved first and last residue. The D gene is left open where the match is weak. Only part of the rows carry a size: once, few, many, or a class if the clone is expanded.

TRBJ2-1,NA,many,TRBV11-2,TGTGCCAGCAGCTTCGGCGGGGCCGCCTACAATGAGCAGTTCTTC,CASSFGGAAYNEQFF
TRBJ1-5,NA,many,TRBV19,TGTGCCAGTAGTATGGGGGCTAACAATCAGCCCCAGCATTTT,CASSMGANNQPQHF
TRBJ2-3,NA,many,TRBV27,TGTGCCTCACAAACCGGGCCAACATACGGAGATACGCAGTATTTT,CASQTGPTYGDTQYF
TRBJ2-7,NA,NA,TRBV6-2/TRBV6-3,TGTGCCAGCAGTTACCTCGGACCCTGGGAGCAGTACTTC,CASSYLGPWEQYF
TRBJ2-5,NA,many,TRBV28,TGTGCCAGCAGTTTGTTAGCGCGGTCCTCACAAGAGACCCAGTACTTC,CASSLLARSSQETQYF
TRBJ2-3,TRBD1,few,TRBV20-1,TGCAGTGCTAGAGCCCGGGACAGGGGGTGGTCTAGCACAGATACGCAGTATTTT,CSARARDRGWSSTDTQYF
TRBJ2-1,TRBD2,NA,TRBV4-2,TGTGCCAGCAAGTTAGCGGGGGAAACCTACAATGAGCAGTTCTTC,CASKLAGETYNEQFF
TRBJ2-2,NA,many,TRBV5-1,TGCGCCAGCAGACGGGACTCTACGAACACCGGGGAGCTGTTTTTT,CASRRDSTNTGELFF
TRBJ1-2,NA,many,TRBV28,TGTGCCAGTTTGACTGGGGCCTATGGCTACACCTTC,CASLTGAYGYTF
TRBJ2-5,NA,many,TRBV7-2,TGTGCCAGCAGTAATATACGGGGGTCTCAAGAGACCCAGTACTTC,CASSNIRGSQETQYF
TRBJ1-1,NA,many,TRBV29-1,TGCAGCGCCGCGCACGGGGACACTGAAGCTTTCTTT,CSAAHGDTEAFF
TRBJ2-3,TRBD2,few,TRBV10-2,TGCGCCAGCAGTGAGCTTACGGGGGGGTGGGGAGATACGCAGTATTTT,CASSELTGGWGDTQYF
TRBJ2-3,TRBD2,NA,TRBV11-2,TGTGCCAGCAGCATTTTGAGCGGGGGGGCAACAGATACGCAGTATTTT,CASSILSGGATDTQYF
TRBJ1-2,TRBD1,many,TRBV29-1,TGCAGCGCCAGACAGGGAGGCGGCTACACCTTC,CSARQGGGYTF
TRBJ1-1,TRBD1,few,TRBV7-9,TGTGCCAGCAGCGAAAAGACAGGGATGAACACTGAAGCTTTCTTT,CASSEKTGMNTEAFF
TRBJ2-1,NA,many,TRBV4-3,TGCGCCAGCAGCCAAGAGGGTTGGGAGGAGCAGTTCTTC,CASSQEGWEEQFF
TRBJ2-3,NA,many,TRBV5-1,TGCGCCAGCAGCCGCCGTGGGGGAGATACGCAGTATTTT,CASSRRGGDTQYF
TRBJ1-2,NA,NA,TRBV7-9,TGTGCCAGCAGCTTACTTGGGTATTTGGGCTACACCTTC,CASSLLGYLGYTF
TRBJ2-6,NA,NA,TRBV7-6,TGTGCCAGCAGCTTCCAGGGCTCTGGGGCCAACGTCCTGACTTTC,CASSFQGSGANVLTF
TRBJ1-1,TRBD1,many,TRBV6-5,TGTGCCAGCAGTCCACCGGGACAGGGGGACCCTGAAGCTTTCTTT,CASSPPGQGDPEAFF
TRBJ1-2,NA,NA,TRBV7-9,TGTGCCAGCAGCTTAGGAGGGGGTGGAGGTCACTATGGCTACACCTTC,CASSLGGGGGHYGYTF
TRBJ2-5,NA,many,TRBV12-3/TRBV12-4,TGTGCCAGCAGTCGGGGTAGCGAGACCCAGTACTTC,CASSRGSETQYF
TRBJ2-3,TRBD2,many,TRBV7-3,TGTGCCAGCAGCTTAGGTAGGGGAGGGGCTGTGACAGATACGCAGTATTTT,CASSLGRGGAVTDTQYF
TRBJ2-5,TRBD2,NA,TRBV11-2,TGTGCCAGCAGCTTAGAACTAGCGGGGAATCGTGAGACCCAGTACTTC,CASSLELAGNRETQYF
TRBJ2-1,TRBD1,many,TRBV11-3,TGTGCCAGCAGCCCGCAAGGGACAGGGGGTGGAAATGAGCAGTTCTTC,CASSPQGTGGGNEQFF
TRBJ2-1,NA,many,TRBV5-1,TGCGCCAGCACCATGGCCCAAAGCTCCTACAATGAGCAGTTCTTC,CASTMAQSSYNEQFF
TRBJ2-7,TRBD2,few,TRBV28,TGTGCCAGCACCCGCCCAACTAGCGGGTCCTCCTACGAGCAGTACTTC,CASTRPTSGSSYEQYF
TRBJ2-1,NA,many,TRBV21-1,TGTGCCGGGCTAGCTCTAAACAATGAGCAGTTCTTC,CAGLALNNEQFF
TRBJ1-3,NA,many,TRBV5-6,TGTGCCAGCAGCTTGTTTCAGGTCCGTCGGGGAAACACCATATATTTT,CASSLFQVRRGNTIYF
TRBJ2-7,TRBD2,many,TRBV20-1,TGCAGTGCTACTAGCGGGGGGGCCTCCCTCGAGCAGTACTTC,CSATSGGASLEQYF
TRBJ2-2,NA,few,TRBV7-9,TGTGCCAGCAGCCAGACAGTTTACACCGGGGAGCTGTTTTTT,CASSQTVYTGELFF
TRBJ1-6,TRBD1,few,TRBV7-2,TGTGCCAGCAGCTTGACCCAGGGGACAGTAGGTTCACCCCTCCACTTT,CASSLTQGTVGSPLHF
TRBJ1-1,NA,NA,TRBV13,TGTGCCAGCGACCCCCAGGGGAACACTGAAGCTTTCTTT,CASDPQGNTEAFF
TRBJ2-7,TRBD1,many,TRBV7-9,TGTGCCAGCAGCCTGGGACCGGGACAGTCCTACGAGCAGTACTTC,CASSLGPGQSYEQYF
TRBJ2-7,TRBD2,many,TRBV11-2,TGTGCCAGCAGCTTAAGGACTAGCGACTCCGAGCAGTACTTC,CASSLRTSDSEQYF
TRBJ2-3,NA,few,TRBV11-2,TGTGCCAGCAGCCCACCGACGGCCGGGGATACGCAGTATTTT,CASSPPTAGDTQYF
TRBJ2-2,NA,few,TRBV7-3,TGTGCCAGCAGCTTAACGAGGGGCACCGGGGAGCTGTTTTTT,CASSLTRGTGELFF